A single sample is the source of the 19 T cell receptor beta chains below, sequenced in a study of shared clonotypes between healthy human individuals. Libraries were prepared by immunoSEQ multiplex PCR; TCRdb keeps only in-frame clonotypes and omits some of them. The sample has about 1.9 million clones; 90% to 95% are singletons. The naive CD8 population came from CD45RO-negative cells selected for CCR7, without terminally differentiated effector memory CD45RA+ cells. Sequencing was carried out using naive CD8+ T cells from PBMCs. These receptors were obtained from a man younger than 35 in good health. Some clones in this sample may be carry-over from other donors' samples.

The rearrangement links TRBV4-3 to TRBJ2-1; 7 positions agree with TRBD1. Trimming took 3 bases from V and 6 from J; bases not matched to a gene: 5. The CDR3 sequence is 14 residues long. From germline, CDR1 is LGHNA and CDR2 YSLEER. The CDR3 sequence is CASSQGQRGNEQFF. The CDR3, as DNA: TGCGCCAGCAGCCAGGGACAGCGTGGCAATGAGCAGTTCTTC.

V is TRBV6-5 and J is TRBJ1-2; 9 bases are shared with TRBD1. V shed 2 bases and J 5 bases; nucleotides not matched to a gene: 6. The length of the CDR3 is 15 residues. Germline V gene lookup returns CDR1 MNHEY and CDR2 SVGAGI. In DNA form, the CDR3 reads TGTGCCAGCAGTTACCCGACAGGGGGATATTATGGCTACACCTTC. Encoded protein: CASSYPTGGYYGYTF.

The chain joins TRBV2 to TRBJ1-1, with TRBD1 matching 7 bases. V lost 11 bases, J lost 7 bases, and 13 bases stayed unmatched. Germline V lookup: CDR1 SNHLY, CDR2 FYNNEI. This CDR3 contains 13 residues. CDR3 sequence: CAPWDSDHGEAFF. CDR3 in DNA: TGTGCCCCCTGGGACAGCGATCACGGTGAAGCTTTCTTT.

This chain links TRBV7-3 with TRBJ2-1; no firm D call. Germline V gene sequence: CDR1 SGHTA, CDR2 FQGTGA. V lost 0 bases and J 2 bases, leaving 5 bases between the germline ends. The CDR3 is 14 residues long. CDR3 nucleotides: TGTGCCAGCAGCTTAACAGGGACCTACAATGAGCAGTTCTTC. Translation gives CASSLTGTYNEQFF.

The V gene is TRBV11-2, the J gene TRBJ2-2; 13 positions match TRBD2. The CDR3 runs to 17 residues. The germline gives CDR1 SGHAT, CDR2 FQNNGV. Trimming cost V 5 bases and J 0 bases; bases outside gene matches: 3. The CDR3 nucleotides are TGTGCCAGCAGCCCAGGACTAGCGGGGGCGAACACCGGGGAGCTGTTTTTT. Amino acids: CASSPGLAGANTGELFF.

The CDR3 nucleotides are TGTGCCAGCAGTAGCAGGGGGACGGGTAATCAGCCCCAGCATTTT. It translates to CASSSRGTGNQPQHF. V is TRBV27 and J is TRBJ1-5, with TRBD1 matching 7 bases. The CDR3 is made up of 15 amino acids. V shed 5 bases and J 4 bases; nucleotides not matched to a gene: 8. Germline V lookup: CDR1 MNHEY, CDR2 SMNVEV (reference sequence).

The chain recombines TRBV28 with TRBJ2-7, with TRBD2 identical over 7 bases. The CDR3 covers 14 residues. The V and J ends lost 2 bases and 4 bases, in that order; junction bases with no gene match: 5. Germline CDR1 and CDR2: MDHEN and SYDVKM. CDR3 amino acids: CASSLLAAGYEQYF. The CDR3 DNA sequence: TGTGCCAGCAGTTTACTAGCGGCGGGATACGAGCAGTACTTC.

J is TRBJ2-5 and V is TRBV10-3, with TRBD1 as a possible D gene (5 bases). Deletions cut 10 bases from V and 0 bases from J, with 9 bases between. This CDR3 is 12 amino acids long. Looked up from germline, CDR1 is ENHRY and CDR2 is SYGVKD. CDR3 DNA sequence: TGTGCCACAGGGTCGTACCAAGAGACCCAGTACTTC. It is translated as CATGSYQETQYF.

The chain is built from TRBV7-9 and TRBJ2-1; 9 bases align to TRBD2. Germline loops: CDR1 SEHNR, CDR2 FQNEAQ (reference sequence). V lost 6 bases and J lost 2; bases outside the gene matches: 5. The CDR3 extends over 15 amino acids. This chain's CDR3 is CASRGTSGPYNEQFF. DNA for the CDR3: TGTGCCAGCAGGGGAACTAGCGGGCCCTACAATGAGCAGTTCTTC.

This chain links TRBV2 with TRBJ2-7; D gene uncertain. Trimming removed 2 bases from V and 6 bases from J, with 14 bases in between. The CDR3 totals 14 residues. Germline CDR1 reads SNHLY; CDR2 reads FYNNEI. DNA of the CDR3: TGTGCCAGCAGTGAATCTAATGGGATCCTCGAGCAGTACTTC. This translates into CASSESNGILEQYF.

The chain links TRBV7-9 to TRBJ2-6; 8 bases line up with TRBD1. The V gene's germline CDR1 is SEHNR and CDR2 FQNEAQ (reference sequence). Trimming took 8 bases from V and 3 from J; bases not matched to a gene: 3. The CDR3 has 14 amino acids. This chain's CDR3 is CASGQGFGANVLTF. The CDR3 DNA is TGTGCCAGCGGACAGGGTTTTGGGGCCAACGTCCTGACTTTC.

This chain connects TRBV10-3 to TRBJ2-7; 9 positions match TRBD1. Germline CDR1 and CDR2: ENHRY and SYGVKD. V shed 6 bases, J shed 5 bases, and the junction held 8 bases outside the gene matches. The CDR3 totals 14 residues. In nucleotides, the CDR3 is TGTGCCATCAGCTCCGGGACAGGGCCCCACGAGCAGTACTTC. Amino acid sequence: CAISSGTGPHEQYF.

Of note for this clone: The same CDR3 arises from other DNA sequences in this sample as well. The chain recombines TRBV5-6 with TRBJ2-1, with 8 bases identical to TRBD1. V shed 3 bases, J shed 7 bases, and the junction held 3 bases outside the gene matches. The CDR3 extends over 13 amino acids. CDR1 is SGHDT and CDR2 is YYEEEE in the germline V gene. CDR3 amino acids: CASSSGTGNEQFF. The CDR3 DNA sequence: TGTGCCAGCAGCTCCGGGACAGGTAATGAGCAGTTCTTC. Using reference TRBV5-6 and TRBJ2-1 for the parts outside the CDR3, the full variable domain is DAGVTQSPTHLIKTRGQQVTLRCSPKSGHDTVSWYQQALGQGPQFIFQYYEEEERQRGNFPDRFSGHQFPNYSSELNVNALLLGDSALYLCASSSGTGNEQFFGPGTRLTVL.

Turning to this clone: This CDR3 is also generated by other DNA sequences in the sample. The chain couples TRBV7-3 to TRBJ2-1; 7 bases are a match to TRBD2. The germline V gene has CDR1 SGHTA and CDR2 FQGTGA. The CDR3 sequence is 15 residues long. Trimming took 1 base from V and 4 from J; bases not matched to a gene: 4. CDR3 sequence: CASSLSAGAYNEQFF. The CDR3 DNA is TGTGCCAGCAGCTTAAGCGCGGGAGCTTACAATGAGCAGTTCTTC.

V and J are TRBV5-1 and TRBJ1-1, with 7 bases matching TRBD1. CDR3 size: 14 residues. Trimming took 2 bases from V and 2 from J; bases not matched to a gene: 3. Per the germline V gene, CDR1 is SGHRS and CDR2 is YFSETQ. CDR3 in amino acids: CASSLGTANTEAFF. The CDR3 bases are TGCGCCAGCAGCTTAGGGACAGCCAACACTGAAGCTTTCTTT.

Regarding this clone: Its ends do not fully match the called genes, so a read error is possible. V gene TRBV29-1 combines with J gene TRBJ1-4; D not resolved. Per germline, CDR1 SQVTM and CDR2 ANQGSEA. The CDR3 consists of 13 residues. The CDR3 DNA reads as TGCAGCGCTTCCCAAGCAACTAATGAAAACCTGTTTTTT. As protein: CSASQATNENLFF.

This chain connects TRBV4-3 to TRBJ2-7, with D perhaps TRBD2 (5 bases). From germline, CDR1 is LGHNA and CDR2 YSLEER. The CDR3 has 15 residues. The ends were cut back, 0 bases at V and 2 bases at J, with 11 bases in the middle. CDR3 residues: CASSQDGEGPYEQYF. In DNA, the CDR3 is TGCGCCAGCAGCCAAGATGGCGAGGGTCCCTACGAGCAGTACTTC.

Comments on this clone: Distinct nucleotide sequences in the sample also encode this CDR3. The chain links TRBV7-9 to TRBJ2-3; weak D call: TRBD2 (5 bases). The CDR3 has 15 amino acids. From germline, CDR1 is SEHNR and CDR2 FQNEAQ (reference sequence). The V and J ends lost 5 bases and 0 bases respectively, with 12 bases between them. The CDR3: CASSPPGISTDTQYF. CDR3 sequence (DNA): TGTGCCAGCAGCCCCCCGGGAATTAGCACAGATACGCAGTATTTT.

For this clone: The sample holds other DNA sequences that translate to the same CDR3. V is TRBV19 and J is TRBJ2-3; D unresolved. V shed 4 bases and J shed 0 bases, with 5 bases lying between them. This CDR3 is 13 amino acids long. The germline V gene has CDR1 LNHDA and CDR2 SQIVND (reference sequence). CDR3 loop: CASSTTSTDTQYF. CDR3 nucleotide sequence: TGTGCCAGTAGTACGACTAGCACAGATACGCAGTATTTT. Full variable domain (remainder filled in from reference TRBV19 and TRBJ2-3): DGGITQSPKYLFRKEGQNVTLSCEQNLNHDAMYWYRQDPGQGLRLIYYSQIVNDFQKGDIAEGYSVSREKKESFPLTVTSAQKNPTAFYLCASSTTSTDTQYFGPGTRLTVL.